The T cell receptor (beta chain) described here comes from a study of blood T cell repertoires in COVID-19. As for the study in general: Samples taken during acute and convalescent COVID-19 were collected in the United States, Italy and Spain.

This CDR3 spans 12 amino acids. Germline values: CDR1 MDHEN, CDR2 SYDVKM. The J segment lost 7 bases and the V segment lost 6 bases, leaving 5 bases of the junction unmatched. Generated by immunoSEQ multiplex PCR, the TCRdb table keeps only in-frame clones and is missing some. The table lists roughly 180,000 clones, 70% to 90% of them singletons. The chain links TRBV28 to TRBJ1-2, with 7 bases lining up with TRBD1. The source material was peripheral blood. The clonotype originates from a woman between 25 and 40 years old with acute or convalescent COVID-19. The CDR3 sequence is CASRETGVGYTF. The CDR3 nucleotides are TGTGCCAGCAGGGAAACAGGGGTTGGCTACACCTTC.